A single sample gave rise to the 24 T cell receptor beta chains below, sequenced in a study of T cell changes during pregnancy in multiple sclerosis. Using immunoSEQ multiplex PCR, the repertoire was profiled, and TCRdb retains in-frame clones only, with some absent. The sample lists some 27,000 clones; roughly 89% were seen once. The source was CD4+ T cells from peripheral blood mononuclear cells, collected in the first trimester of pregnancy. The receptor set was obtained from a female donor in good health, enrolled as a control in a pregnancy study.

The chain is built from TRBV5-3 and TRBJ2-7; 7 bases are a match to TRBD1. TRBV5-3 is an open reading frame whose function is uncertain. This CDR3 contains 17 residues. After removal of 0 bases from V and 9 bases from J, the junction contained 18 bases not matched to a gene. CDR3 in DNA: TGTGCCAGAAGCTTGGTATGCCCGGACAGGTTGGGCCTTGGGCAGTACTTC. Protein product: CARSLVCPDRLGLGQYF.

This chain uses TRBV6-1 with TRBJ2-7, with 9 bases lining up with TRBD1. Germline V lookup: CDR1 MNHNS, CDR2 SASEGT. The CDR3 contains 14 residues. The V segment lost 3 bases and the J segment 3 bases; nucleotides outside the gene matches: 3. The CDR3 loop is CASSEGGQGYEQYF. For the CDR3, the DNA is TGTGCCAGCAGTGAGGGGGGACAGGGCTACGAGCAGTACTTC.

The V call is TRBV6-5, the J call TRBJ2-1; TRBD2 matches at 8 bases. Germline V CDR1 and CDR2: MNHEY, SVGAGI. There are 16 residues in the CDR3. V shed 0 bases, J shed 7 bases, and the junction held 8 bases outside the gene matches. CDR3 coding DNA: TGTGCCAGCAGTTACTCGAAAGGTAGCGGGATTAATGAGCAGTTCTTC. Translating it yields CASSYSKGSGINEQFF.

The genes are TRBV7-9 and TRBJ2-5; no reliable D call. The germline CDR1 and CDR2 sequences are SEHNR and FQNEAQ (reference sequence). Trimming took off 5 bases at V and 0 bases at J, with 10 bases between the two ends. This CDR3 spans 14 amino acids. The CDR3 DNA follows: TGTGCCAGCAGCGCCGCCAGGTACCAAGAGACCCAGTACTTC. This gives the protein CASSAARYQETQYF. The complete variable domain, with remaining parts taken from reference TRBV7-9 and TRBJ2-5, reads DTGVSQNPRHKITKRGQNVTFRCDPISEHNRLYWYRQTLGQGPEFLTYFQNEAQLEKSRLLSDRFSAERPKGSFSTLEIQRTEQGDSAMYLCASSAARYQETQYFGPGTRLLVL.

This chain joins TRBV2 and TRBJ2-7; 7 bases are a match to TRBD1. After removal of 4 bases from V and 1 base from J, the junction contained 4 bases not matched to a gene. Germline CDR1 is SNHLY and CDR2 is FYNNEI. The length of the CDR3 is 14 residues. CDR3 bases: TGTGCCAGCAGTGCCAAGACAGGGTCCTACGAGCAGTACTTC. Translated, it gives CASSAKTGSYEQYF.

The chain is built from TRBV27 and TRBJ2-2, with 7 positions matching TRBD1. The CDR3 length is 16 residues. CDR1 is MNHEY, CDR2 SMNVEV, per germline (reference sequence). V shed 2 bases and J 4 bases; nucleotides not matched to a gene: 7. In DNA, the CDR3 is TGTGCCAGCAGTTTAGTGGGACAGTTAACCACCGGGGAGCTGTTTTTT. Protein sequence: CASSLVGQLTTGELFF.

The chain carries TRBV11-1 and TRBJ2-1, with 9 bases lining up with TRBD2. The CDR3 has 14 amino acids. Unmatched junction bases numbered 10, after V lost 7 bases and J lost 9 bases. Germline assignment: CDR1 SGHAT and CDR2 FQDESV (reference sequence). In DNA, the CDR3 is TGTGCCAGCAAGAGTAGCGGGAGTACGCCTGAGCAGTTCTTC. The encoded protein is CASKSSGSTPEQFF.

V and J are TRBV2 and TRBJ2-1; D is undetermined. The CDR3 runs to 13 residues. V was clipped by 7 bases and J by 3 bases, with 10 bases between them. The germline V gene has CDR1 SNHLY and CDR2 FYNNEI. The CDR3 spells CASISPYYNEQFF. DNA for the CDR3: TGTGCCAGCATTAGCCCTTACTACAATGAGCAGTTCTTC.

This rearrangement joins TRBV6-5 to TRBJ2-5; possibly TRBD1 for D (6 bases). With 4 bases removed from V and 4 bases from J, the gap between germline ends came to 16 bases. The germline CDR1 and CDR2 sequences are MNHEY and SVGAGI. This CDR3 is built from 15 residues. CDR3 bases: TGTGCCAGCAGTTCCGGGACATCCAGAAGAGAGACCCAGTACTTC. Protein sequence: CASSSGTSRRETQYF.

This sequence joins TRBV4-2 and TRBJ2-3; tentative D call: TRBD2 (5 bases). The length of the CDR3 is 20 residues. The V end lost 1 base, the J end lost 0 bases, and 23 bases lay between the germline ends. CDR1 and CDR2 from the germline V gene are LGHNA and YNFKEQ. This chain's CDR3 is CASSQATSGGASASTDTQYF. In nucleotides, the CDR3 is TGTGCCAGCAGCCAAGCTACAAGCGGCGGTGCGTCGGCTAGCACAGATACGCAGTATTTT.

The chain links TRBV2 to TRBJ1-5; 9 bases are shared with TRBD1. Germline V gene sequence: CDR1 SNHLY, CDR2 FYNNEI. J gave up 7 bases and V 6 bases, and 10 bases lay outside the gene matches. This CDR3 comprises 15 residues. CDR3 protein: CASRGTGFQGQPQHF. In nucleotides, the CDR3 is TGTGCCAGCAGGGGGACAGGGTTTCAGGGGCAGCCCCAGCATTTT.

The J gene is TRBJ2-7, the V gene TRBV5-1; 7 nucleotides align to TRBD1. Germline CDR1 is SGHRS and CDR2 is YFSETQ. The CDR3 is made up of 12 amino acids. Germline trimming cut 2 bases from V and 4 bases from J; bases unmatched to any gene: 0. The CDR3 DNA sequence: TGCGCCAGCAGCTTACAGGGGTACGAGCAGTACTTC. Translated, it gives CASSLQGYEQYF.

The chain carries TRBV7-8 and TRBJ2-3; 8 nucleotides agree with TRBD2. Trimming at V came to 3 bases and at J to 6 bases, leaving 5 bases not matched to a gene. This CDR3 region has 14 residues. From germline, CDR1 is SGHVS and CDR2 FQNEAQ. For the CDR3, the DNA is TGTGCCAGCAGCTTTAGCGGGGCGGCGGATACGCAGTATTTT. Protein product: CASSFSGAADTQYF.

This chain links TRBV11-2 with TRBJ1-2, with a tentative D call TRBD1 (6 bases). CDR1 and CDR2 from the germline V gene are SGHAT and FQNNGV. The length of the CDR3 is 14 residues. The V end was cut by 3 bases, the J end by 1 base, with 9 bases between. The CDR3 region has the DNA TGTGCCAGCAGCTTGGACAGACATAACTATGGCTACACCTTC. Translating gives CASSLDRHNYGYTF.

This clone occurred once. This chain connects TRBV4-3 to TRBJ2-7; TRBD1 aligns across 11 bases. This CDR3 is built from 15 residues. V lost 2 bases to trimming and J lost 3 bases; unmatched junction nucleotides: 3. Germline V gives CDR1 LGHNA, CDR2 YSLEER. CDR3 protein: CASSQRTGGNYEQYF. The DNA for the CDR3 is TGCGCCAGCAGCCAACGGACAGGGGGCAACTACGAGCAGTACTTC.

CDR3 amino acids: CASSEHAGQGPQPQHF. The CDR3, as DNA: TGTGCCAGCAGTGAACACGCCGGACAGGGACCTCAGCCCCAGCATTTT. This chain joins TRBV6-1 and TRBJ1-5, with 8 bases that match TRBD1. The germline V gene has CDR1 MNHNS and CDR2 SASEGT. This CDR3 is 16 amino acids long. V dropped 2 bases and J dropped 6; count of bases not matched to a gene: 9.

Worth noting for this clone: The germline gene is not matched at one end of the junction; a read error may be the cause. This sequence joins TRBV2 and TRBJ2-3; D possibly corresponds to TRBD2 (6 bases). The CDR3 has 13 residues. Germline V CDR1 and CDR2: SNHLY, FYNNEI. The CDR3 bases are TGTGCCAGCAGCCCCGGGGACTTCTCCGCGGGACGTTTT. Amino acid sequence: CASSPGDFSAGRF.

V gene TRBV27 combines with J gene TRBJ2-1, with 9 bases aligning to TRBD2. The CDR3 runs 16 residues. Germline V gives CDR1 MNHEY, CDR2 SMNVEV (reference sequence). The V segment lost 6 bases and the J segment 8 bases; nucleotides outside the gene matches: 14. CDR3 protein: CASSLTPPGLAYEQFF. Here the CDR3 DNA reads TGTGCCAGCAGCTTAACCCCCCCGGGACTAGCTTATGAGCAGTTCTTC.

The chain links TRBV5-1 to TRBJ2-5; 8 bases align to TRBD2. The CDR3 runs to 16 residues. Germline loops: CDR1 SGHRS, CDR2 YFSETQ. V dropped 1 base and J dropped 2; count of bases not matched to a gene: 7. The chain's CDR3 is CASSLFTAGEQETQYF. CDR3 sequence (DNA): TGCGCCAGCAGCTTGTTTACAGCGGGGGAACAAGAGACCCAGTACTTC. The complete variable domain, with remaining parts taken from reference TRBV5-1 and TRBJ2-5, reads KAGVTQTPRYLIKTRGQQVTLSCSPISGHRSVSWYQQTPGQGLQFLFEYFSETQRNKGNFPGRFSGRQFSNSRSEMNVSTLELGDSALYLCASSLFTAGEQETQYFGPGTRLLVL.

The chain couples TRBV5-8 to TRBJ2-3, with D tentatively TRBD1 (5 bases). Germline V gene lookup returns CDR1 SGHTS and CDR2 YDEGEE. The CDR3 has 13 residues. V was clipped by 2 bases and J by 4 bases, with 8 bases between them. CDR3 in DNA: TGTGCCAGCAGCTTCACAGGTGCAGATACGCAGTATTTT. This sequence encodes CASSFTGADTQYF. The full variable domain, rest sourced from reference TRBV5-8 and TRBJ2-3, is EAGVTQSPTHLIKTRGQQATLRCSPISGHTSVYWYQQALGLGLQFLLWYDEGEERNRGNFPPRFSGRQFPNYSSELNVNALELEDSALYLCASSFTGADTQYFGPGTRLTVL.

The V and J genes are TRBV5-6 and TRBJ2-5; 10 nucleotides agree with TRBD1. There are 15 residues in the CDR3. V shed 4 bases, J shed 5 bases, and the junction held 8 bases outside the gene matches. Germline loops: CDR1 SGHDT, CDR2 YYEEEE. The CDR3 region is CASSADRGARETQYF. In DNA form, the CDR3 reads TGTGCCAGCAGCGCGGACAGGGGGGCTAGGGAGACCCAGTACTTC. Combining the CDR3 with reference TRBV5-6 and TRBJ2-5 gives the whole variable domain DAGVTQSPTHLIKTRGQQVTLRCSPKSGHDTVSWYQQALGQGPQFIFQYYEEEERQRGNFPDRFSGHQFPNYSSELNVNALLLGDSALYLCASSADRGARETQYFGPGTRLLVL.

The chain has TRBV7-9 and TRBJ1-2; D may be TRBD1 (5 bases). The CDR3 loop spans 17 amino acids. Trimming removed 1 base at V and 2 bases at J, with 17 bases between. CDR1 is SEHNR, CDR2 FQNEAQ, per germline (reference sequence). CDR3 sequence: CASSLVTGERSNYGYTF. The CDR3 DNA reads TGTGCCAGCAGCTTAGTGACGGGGGAAAGGTCAAACTATGGCTACACCTTC.

V gene TRBV5-5 combines with J gene TRBJ2-3; perhaps TRBD2 as D (6 bases). The germline CDR1 and CDR2 sequences are SGHKS and YYEKEE (reference sequence). V lost 2 bases and J lost 4, with 14 bases in between. This CDR3 is 15 amino acids long. DNA for the CDR3: TGTGCCAGCAGCTTAGGAGGGGTCGGTTCAGATACGCAGTATTTT. This gives the protein CASSLGGVGSDTQYF.

The chain uses TRBV11-1 and TRBJ2-1; no reliable D call. Looked up from germline, CDR1 is SGHAT and CDR2 is FQDESV (reference sequence). The V end lost 5 bases, the J end lost 10 bases, and 18 bases lay between the germline ends. The CDR3 has 14 residues. CDR3 coding DNA: TGTGCCAGCAGCCCCGTAGCCGTAGAAGCCGAGCAGTTCTTC. It translates to CASSPVAVEAEQFF.